The rows below give T cell receptor beta chains drawn from one sample of a study of blood T cell repertoires in COVID-19. The data were produced by immunoSEQ multiplex PCR, yet TCRdb's version contains in-frame clones alone and is incomplete. Of some 240,000 clones in the sample, over 80% are singletons; the top ten hold 1.5%. Sequences were obtained from peripheral blood. The receptors shown here come from a woman in her thirties or forties who had recovered from COVID-19. CDR3s include the opening cysteine and the closing phenylalanine or tryptophan. The D gene is left open where the match is weak. Clone size is not always given. Where it is, it says once, few, many or a class for expanded clones.

NA	NA	TRBV18	TRBJ2-7	TGTGCCAGCTCACCTACGATGACTGTAGGCTACGAGCAGTACTTC	CASSPTMTVGYEQYF
NA	TRBD2	TRBV11-2	TRBJ2-1	TGTGCCAGCAGCTTAAGAATCGGGGGGGCCTACAATGAGCAGTTCTTC	CASSLRIGGAYNEQFF
NA	TRBD2	TRBV30	TRBJ2-5	TGTGCCTGGAGTCGCCCTAGCGGGGGGGCCAGGGAGACCCAGTACTTC	CAWSRPSGGARETQYF
NA	NA	TRBV24-1	TRBJ2-5	TGTGCCACTCGGGACATCGATAAAGAGACCCAGTACTTC	CATRDIDKETQYF
many	TRBD1	TRBV28	TRBJ1-3	TGTGCCAGCAGTTATGACAGGGGGTCTCTTGGAAACACCATATATTTT	CASSYDRGSLGNTIYF
NA	TRBD2	TRBV13	TRBJ2-1	TGTGCCAGCAGCCCCAGGACTAGCGGGGGGTACAATGAGCAGTTCTTC	CASSPRTSGGYNEQFF
NA	NA	TRBV3-1/TRBV3-2	TRBJ2-3	TGTGCCAGCAGCCAGGGACTTTTAACAGATACGCAGTATTTT	CASSQGLLTDTQYF
NA	NA	TRBV30	TRBJ1-4	TGTGCCTGGAGTTGGGGCTCCGCGGGAGAAAAACTGTTTTTT	CAWSWGSAGEKLFF
NA	NA	TRBV28	TRBJ2-1	TGTGCCAGCAGTCCCGCCGGGGGGCTCAATGAGCAGTTCTTC	CASSPAGGLNEQFF
few	TRBD2	TRBV28	TRBJ2-7	TGTGCCAGCAGTATAGCGGGAGCGTACTACGAGCAGTACTTC	CASSIAGAYYEQYF
NA	TRBD1	TRBV30	TRBJ1-5	TGTGCCTGGGGGAGGACAGGGGTAAATCAGCCCCAGCATTTT	CAWGRTGVNQPQHF
NA	TRBD1	TRBV3-1/TRBV3-2	TRBJ2-7	TGTGCCAGCAGCCAGAGGACAGGGATCATCTCCTACGAGCAGTACTTC	CASSQRTGIISYEQYF
NA	NA	TRBV28	TRBJ1-1	TGTGCCAGCAGTTTATCCCGGGTCGAGGGCCCTGAAGCTTTCTTT	CASSLSRVEGPEAFF
many	TRBD2	TRBV5-1	TRBJ2-5	TGCGCCAGCAGCTTGGCCATTGGTCTAGCGGGGGCTAGTACGGAGACCCAGTACTTC	CASSLAIGLAGASTETQYF